This TCR beta chain was identified during a study of identical twins. General study findings and limits: Not following the same donors, the study drew its conclusions from cross-sectional statistical analysis. Out-of-frame TCR alpha sharing observed in monozygotic twins exceeded model estimates.

No donor was unhealthy or non-Caucasian. This clonotype was recorded many times. Its antigen is not identified. Carrying unique molecular identifiers, the cDNA also gained a universal primer site through template switching. TCRdb fed the 5' RACE reads into MiXCR, producing one record per CDR3 protein. The repertoire holds about 150,000 distinct CDR3 sequences, around 3.6% seen once, with more than 7% in the top ten. The CDR3 runs 14 residues. Germline CDR1 SGHTA, CDR2 FQGNSA. Trimming left V 5 bases short and J 3 bases short, with 10 bases between. The sample consisted of memory T cells sorted from blood. This sequence was found in a man aged 18 to 30 in good health. The chain employs TRBV7-2 and TRBJ1-4, with TRBD1 as a possible D gene (5 bases). CDR3 residues: CASSRQSPNEKLFF. The CDR3 DNA sequence: TGTGCCAGCAGCCGACAGTCACCTAATGAAAAACTGTTTTTT.